Below are 5 T cell receptor beta chains sequenced from a single sample in a study of control samples from healthy donors and cancer patients. The method was immunoSEQ multiplex PCR; TCRdb's version includes in-frame clones alone and lacks a portion of them. The profile shows 90,000 to 100,000 clones, roughly 78% of them singletons. The sample consisted of blood. Source of these receptors: a man aged 60-69 years in good health.

V is TRBV4-1 and J is TRBJ1-5; D is unresolved. The CDR3 contains 15 residues. Trimming took off 1 base at V and 3 bases at J, with 10 bases between the two ends. Germline V CDR1 and CDR2: MGHRA, YSYEKL. The CDR3 bases are TGCGCCAGCAGCCAAGTTGAACTGATCAATCAGCCCCAGCATTTT. This translates into CASSQVELINQPQHF.

The table lists this clone with a count of one. The rearrangement links TRBV6-5 to TRBJ2-2, with 7 bases matching TRBD1. Germline V gives CDR1 MNHEY, CDR2 SVGAGI. The CDR3 is 15 amino acids. Trimming cost V 5 bases and J 6 bases; bases outside gene matches: 9. Here the CDR3 reads CASSQDRTPPGELFF. CDR3 DNA: TGTGCCAGCAGTCAGGACAGGACCCCCCCCGGGGAGCTGTTTTTT.

The genes are TRBV24-1 and TRBJ2-1; 7 nucleotides match TRBD2. V lost 9 bases, J lost 5 bases, and 6 bases stayed unmatched. CDR1 KGHDR and CDR2 SFDVKD come from the germline V gene. The CDR3 sequence is 13 residues long. The CDR3 sequence is CATGGSMDNEQFF. The CDR3 nucleotides read TGTGCCACCGGCGGGAGTATGGACAATGAGCAGTTCTTC.

The chain combines TRBV5-6 with TRBJ2-3; no reliable D call. Germline CDR1 SGHDT, CDR2 YYEEEE. The CDR3 covers 13 residues. Trimming stripped 0 bases from V and 8 bases from J, with 10 bases between. This CDR3 is CASSLASVGTQYF. CDR3 DNA: TGTGCCAGCAGCTTGGCCTCCGTAGGTACGCAGTATTTT.

This chain uses TRBV28 with TRBJ1-4; D remains ambiguous. Trimming shortened V by 1 base and J by 7 bases, and 4 bases separated the two germline ends. This CDR3 is built from 12 residues. From germline, CDR1 is MDHEN and CDR2 SYDVKM. CDR3 bases: TGTGCCAGCAGTTTATTTGTTGAAAAACTGTTTTTT. Amino acids: CASSLFVEKLFF. Full variable domain (outside the CDR3, taken from reference TRBV28 and TRBJ1-4): DVKVTQSSRYLVKRTGEKVFLECVQDMDHENMFWYRQDPGLGLRLIYFSYDVKMKEKGDIPEGYSVSREKKERFSLILESASTNQTSMYLCASSLFVEKLFFGSGTQLSVL.